Listed below are T cell receptor beta chains from one sample, sequenced in a study of low-dose radiotherapy and immunotherapy resistance in tumors. MiXCR, applied by TCRdb to the reads, yields one record per CDR3 protein. The data show around 84,000 distinct CDR3 sequences, 15% to 20% seen once. The sample consisted of PBMCs, taken after low-dose radiotherapy plus immunotherapy. The receptors were sampled from a male donor with prostate cancer. The conserved cysteine and the conserved F or W are not part of the CDR3 here.

v_gene	j_gene	CDR3aa
TRBV20-1	TRBJ1-1	SAKIGSLLTEAF
TRBV11-1	TRBJ2-5	ASSLGLAVGETQY
TRBV2	TRBJ2-7	ASTLRPRYNEQY
TRBV28	TRBJ1-1	ASSRPLVGNTEAF
TRBV6-1	TRBJ2-1	ASSDYRVGRNNEQF
TRBV4-1	TRBJ1-1	ASSQGQGVNTEAF
TRBV7-9	TRBJ2-7	ASSFGGLADSEQY
TRBV28	TRBJ2-6	ASSGPGRSGANVLT
TRBV14	TRBJ2-1	ASSFRVEQF
TRBV28	TRBJ1-1	ASSLEGGATEAF
TRBV4-3	TRBJ2-2	ASSQRGTISGELF
TRBV9	TRBJ1-2	ASSVSGGSGYT
TRBV12-3/TRBV12-4	TRBJ1-6	ASRADSVRNSPLH
TRBV20-1	TRBJ1-1	SACPPTGLGNAEAF
TRBV6-5	TRBJ2-1	ASKTSGRQF
TRBV18	TRBJ2-7	ASSAGQRLYEQY
TRBV11-2	TRBJ2-7	ASSRDRVVTYEQY
TRBV4-1	TRBJ2-1	ASSRSGGTKGNEQF
TRBV4-1	TRBJ2-6	ASSQDTGFSSGANVLT
TRBV20-1	TRBJ2-5	SARRPGLASKETQY
TRBV5-4	TRBJ2-6	ASSLAASGANVLT
TRBV12-3/TRBV12-4	TRBJ2-1	ASSSPGASVNEQF
TRBV24-1	TRBJ2-7	ATRQGNYEQY
TRBV20-1	TRBJ2-1	SARGRPEQF
TRBV28	TRBJ2-7	ATSDGGNEKNEQY
TRBV29-1	TRBJ1-1	SVDQGVNAEAF
TRBV12-3/TRBV12-4	TRBJ2-7	ASSLGGNYEQY
TRBV7-8	TRBJ2-1	ASSPLWNEQF
TRBV4-3	TRBJ1-1	ASSQGDRGTEAF
TRBV6-1	TRBJ2-2	ASSWTSVGELFF
TRBV4-1	TRBJ2-1	ASSQSIQGFGQF
TRBV5-1	TRBJ2-1	ASSLYLSADYNEQF